One and the same sample provided the 22 T cell receptor beta chains below, sequenced in a study of spatial heterogeneity in lung cancer. Each CDR3 protein is one row after TCRdb ran MiXCR on the 5' RACE reads. The sample contains 40,000 to 45,000 distinct CDR3 sequences, about 13% of which appear only once. As for time point: sample taken at primary tumor resection. This specimen consisted of PBMCs, obtained at surgery. Source of these receptors: a male donor with early-stage non-small cell lung cancer.

The CDR3 DNA sequence: TGTGCCAGCAGCCGGACTAGCGGAAAGACCTACGAGCAGTACTTC. Amino acids: CASSRTSGKTYEQYF. The chain joins TRBV7-2 to TRBJ2-7, with 10 bases lining up with TRBD2. The CDR3 contains 15 residues. The V gene end was trimmed by 5 bases and the J gene end by 2 bases; junction bases not matched to a gene: 6. Germline-derived CDR1 and CDR2 are SGHTA and FQGNSA.

The table lists this clonotype with a few counts. This chain uses TRBV5-4 with TRBJ2-1, with D possibly matching TRBD1 (5 bases). Trimming cost V 0 bases and J 0 bases, with 10 bases left between them. CDR3 length: 16 amino acids. CDR1 is SGHNT and CDR2 is YYREEE in the germline V gene (reference sequence). The CDR3 loop is CASSLGEDTSYNEQFF. CDR3 in DNA: TGTGCCAGCAGCTTGGGAGAGGACACCTCCTACAATGAGCAGTTCTTC.

The gene calls are TRBV11-3 and TRBJ2-1; no clear D gene. The length of the CDR3 is 15 residues. Trimming cost V 0 bases and J 0 bases, with 6 bases left between them. Germline CDR1 SGHNT, CDR2 YENEEA. CDR3 sequence (DNA): TGTGCCAGCAGCTTAGACACGAGCTCCTACAATGAGCAGTTCTTC. Translated: CASSLDTSSYNEQFF.

A few counts support this clonotype. V gene TRBV7-2 combines with J gene TRBJ2-1, with 9 nucleotides matching TRBD1. The CDR3 is 14 residues long. With 1 base clipped from V and 7 bases from J, the junction kept 2 bases outside the gene matches. Germline assignment: CDR1 SGHTA and CDR2 FQGNSA. CDR3 sequence: CASSLDRGRNEQFF. CDR3 nucleotides: TGTGCCAGCAGCTTAGACAGGGGGCGTAATGAGCAGTTCTTC. The variable domain in full, completed from reference TRBV7-2 and TRBJ2-1, reads GAGVSQSPSNKVTEKGKDVELRCDPISGHTALYWYRQSLGQGLEFLIYFQGNSAPDKSGLPSDRFSAERTGGSVSTLTIQRTQQEDSAVYLCASSLDRGRNEQFFGPGTRLTVL.

This clonotype was counted a few times. The chain uses TRBV7-2 and TRBJ2-5; 12 bases fit TRBD2. The germline V gene encodes CDR1 SGHTA and CDR2 FQGNSA. The V and J ends lost 4 bases and 7 bases, in that order; junction bases with no gene match: 10. This CDR3 has 16 amino acids. CDR3: CASSSRTSGASLTQYF. CDR3 nucleotide sequence: TGTGCCAGCAGCTCCAGGACTAGCGGGGCCTCATTGACCCAGTACTTC.

This chain connects TRBV20-1 to TRBJ2-1; 9 nucleotides match TRBD2. From germline, CDR1 is DFQATT and CDR2 SNEGSKA (reference sequence). The CDR3 contains 14 residues. J was trimmed by 5 bases and V by 3 bases; bases with no gene match: 5. The CDR3 nucleotides are TGCAGTGCTAGCCTAGCGGGGCGGGACAATGAGCAGTTCTTC. This codes for CSASLAGRDNEQFF.

This chain uses TRBV29-1 with TRBJ2-1; the match to TRBD2 covers 7 bases. The CDR3 covers 15 residues. Trimming cost V 3 bases and J 0 bases; bases outside gene matches: 5. The germline V gene has CDR1 SQVTM and CDR2 ANQGSEA. CDR3 sequence: CSVEARGSSYNEQFF. The CDR3 DNA reads as TGCAGCGTTGAGGCGCGGGGGAGCTCCTACAATGAGCAGTTCTTC.

The chain uses TRBV29-1 and TRBJ1-2; the D gene is possibly TRBD1 (5 bases). This CDR3 is built from 13 residues. V lost 3 bases and J 4 bases, leaving 12 bases between the germline ends. Germline CDR1 SQVTM, CDR2 ANQGSEA. The CDR3 DNA reads as TGCAGCGTTGAGAAGACAGCCCTCTATGGCTACACCTTC. This codes for CSVEKTALYGYTF.

The J gene is TRBJ1-3, the V gene TRBV2, with D uncertain. The ends were cut back, 4 bases at V and 0 bases at J, with 7 bases in the middle. The V gene's germline CDR1 is SNHLY and CDR2 FYNNEI. This CDR3 comprises 14 residues. The CDR3 loop is CASSGLFSGNTIYF. CDR3 bases: TGTGCCAGCAGTGGACTGTTCTCTGGAAACACCATATATTTT.

There are a few counts of this clonotype. The chain has TRBV10-2 and TRBJ2-2; D is perhaps TRBD2 (6 bases). Between the trimmed V and J ends, which lost 6 bases and 5 bases, there was a span of 13 bases. The CDR3 covers 14 residues. From germline, CDR1 is WSHSY and CDR2 SAAADI. The CDR3 nucleotides are TGCGCCAGCAGAACCGGGAGAGAAACCGGGGAGCTGTTTTTT. It specifies CASRTGRETGELFF.

The chain is built from TRBV6-1 and TRBJ2-5; TRBD2 is a possible D gene (7 bases). V lost 8 bases to trimming and J lost 2 bases, with 21 bases between them. Germline lookup yields CDR1 MNHNS and CDR2 SASEGT. The CDR3 totals 16 residues. Here the CDR3 reads CASRLIGGRNQETQYF. CDR3 nucleotide sequence: TGTGCCAGCCGGCTAATCGGGGGGCGCAATCAAGAGACCCAGTACTTC.

The rearrangement uses TRBV5-4 and TRBJ2-3, with 12 bases lining up with TRBD2. The CDR3 has 15 residues. Trimming took 4 bases from V and 4 from J; bases not matched to a gene: 4. The germline V gene encodes CDR1 SGHNT and CDR2 YYREEE (reference sequence). The CDR3, as DNA: TGTGCCAGCAGCCCACTAGCGGGGGGCGCAGATACGCAGTATTTT. This codes for CASSPLAGGADTQYF.

This clonotype was detected ten times or more. V is TRBV7-9 and J is TRBJ1-4; 8 bases fit TRBD1. Per the germline V gene, CDR1 is SEHNR and CDR2 is FQNEAQ (reference sequence). The CDR3 contains 14 residues. V trimming: 5 bases; J trimming: 3 bases; junction bases outside the gene matches: 2. The CDR3 loop is CASSLRGPNEKLFF. CDR3 in DNA: TGTGCCAGCAGCCTCAGGGGGCCTAATGAAAAACTGTTTTTT.

This clonotype occurred a few times. The chain has TRBV2 and TRBJ1-4; D is uncertain. Germline CDR1 and CDR2: SNHLY and FYNNEI. This CDR3 has 13 amino acids. The V end was cut by 4 bases, the J end by 1 base, with 4 bases between. Here the CDR3 reads CASSARTNEKLFF. The CDR3 nucleotides read TGTGCCAGCAGTGCCAGAACTAATGAAAAACTGTTTTTT. Full variable domain (rest looked up from reference TRBV2 and TRBJ1-4): EPEVTQTPSHQVTQMGQEVILRCVPISNHLYFYWYRQILGQKVEFLVSFYNNEISEKSEIFDDQFSVERPDGSNFTLKIRSTKLEDSAMYFCASSARTNEKLFFGSGTQLSVL.

The chain links TRBV6-5 to TRBJ1-5; 7 bases map to TRBD1. The V segment lost 5 bases and the J segment 2 bases; nucleotides outside the gene matches: 12. Germline loops: CDR1 MNHEY, CDR2 SVGAGI. This CDR3 has 17 residues. The CDR3 coding sequence is TGTGCCAGCAGTCCTTACTCCGGAACAGGGGGCAATCAGCCCCAGCATTTT. It codes for CASSPYSGTGGNQPQHF.

The V call is TRBV5-6, the J call TRBJ2-7; 9 positions agree with TRBD1. The germline V gene has CDR1 SGHDT and CDR2 YYEEEE. Germline trimming cut 4 bases from V and 9 bases from J; bases unmatched to any gene: 14. The CDR3 covers 15 residues. CDR3 region: CASSPGTGLDGGQYF. The CDR3 DNA reads TGTGCCAGCAGCCCGGGGACAGGGCTAGACGGTGGGCAGTACTTC. Complete variable domain (other parts from reference TRBV5-6 and TRBJ2-7): DAGVTQSPTHLIKTRGQQVTLRCSPKSGHDTVSWYQQALGQGPQFIFQYYEEEERQRGNFPDRFSGHQFPNYSSELNVNALLLGDSALYLCASSPGTGLDGGQYFGPGTRLTVT.

This clonotype was seen only a few times. The chain employs TRBV11-3 and TRBJ2-7; the D gene is possibly TRBD2 (7 bases). Trimming shortened V by 5 bases and J by 5 bases, and 19 bases separated the two germline ends. The germline gives CDR1 SGHNT, CDR2 YENEEA. The CDR3 consists of 15 residues. Here the CDR3 reads CASSPGAGAGHEQYF. Written as DNA, the CDR3 is TGTGCCAGCAGCCCAGGGGCGGGGGCTGGCCACGAGCAGTACTTC.

This clonotype has a handful of counts. An end of the junction differs from the germline gene, which may be a read error. The chain has TRBV7-3 and TRBJ2-5; 7 nucleotides match TRBD2. CDR3 length: 15 amino acids. Looked up from germline, CDR1 is SGHTA and CDR2 is FQGTGA. CDR3 coding DNA: TGTGCCAGCAGCCTAACGGCGGGAGAGGTGGAGACCCAGTACTTC. It is translated as CASSLTAGEVETQYF.

V is TRBV6-2 or TRBV6-3 and J is TRBJ2-3; unclear D gene. This CDR3 has 14 amino acids. Germline-derived CDR1 and CDR2 are MNHEY and SVGEGT. Trimming stripped 8 bases from V and 0 bases from J, with 12 bases between. The CDR3 sequence is CASLPGHSTDTQYF. The CDR3 DNA sequence: TGTGCCAGCCTCCCGGGCCATAGCACAGATACGCAGTATTTT.

This chain links TRBV4-2 with TRBJ1-1; D not resolved. The CDR3 covers 17 residues. V was pared by 1 base and J by 0 bases, with 15 bases between. Per germline, CDR1 LGHNA and CDR2 YNFKEQ. CDR3 residues: CASSQVGLQIMNTEAFF. The DNA of the CDR3 is TGTGCCAGCAGCCAAGTCGGGCTACAGATCATGAACACTGAAGCTTTCTTT.

This clonotype showed up just once. The J gene is TRBJ1-2, the V gene TRBV5-1, with 10 bases lining up with TRBD1. The CDR3 consists of 14 residues. Germline V CDR1 and CDR2: SGHRS, YFSETQ. V shed 3 bases and J 8 bases; nucleotides not matched to a gene: 7. The CDR3 bases are TGCGCCAGCAGCTCAATAGGGACAGGGGACGGCTACACCTTC. Translated, it gives CASSSIGTGDGYTF.

This clonotype has just a few counts. J is TRBJ2-5 and V is TRBV5-6, with no clear D. The CDR3 totals 15 residues. Germline V gene sequence: CDR1 SGHDT, CDR2 YYEEEE. V lost 7 bases and J lost 1, with 17 bases in between. CDR3 in amino acids: CASGRQSWSQETQYF. The CDR3 DNA is TGTGCCAGCGGCAGACAAAGCTGGTCCCAAGAGACCCAGTACTTC.